The clone carrying this TCR beta chain appeared a single time. The CDR3 runs 13 residues. Trimming cost V 1 base and J 6 bases, with 9 bases left between them. Germline assignment: CDR1 LGHNA and CDR2 YNFKEQ. This record comes from a study of blood T cell repertoires in COVID-19. Overall study context: Material from acute and convalescent COVID-19 was sourced from the United States, Italy and Spain. Nucleic acid was either cDNA or gDNA, and it came from T cells, B-cell-depleted T cells, or PBMCs.

Source study methods: Amplification of reference gene primers was used by the study to estimate nucleated cell counts. Profiled with immunoSEQ multiplex PCR; TCRdb holds only in-frame clones, not every one. V, J and clone size are those of that table, while D and trimming were read from the DNA. Seen here are about 100,000 clones, just under 95% observed once, and the top ten hold roughly 5%. Sequencing was done on a sample of peripheral blood. V is TRBV4-2 and J is TRBJ1-2; weak D call: TRBD1 (5 bases). The sequence came from an older man with acute or convalescent COVID-19. CDR3 sequence reads: CASSQVVGDGYTF. CDR3 in DNA: TGTGCCAGCAGCCAAGTAGTAGGGGATGGCTACACCTTC.